What follows are 4 T cell receptor beta chains derived from one specimen sequenced in a study of shared clonotypes between healthy human individuals. Selected positively for CCR7 and CD45RO-negative, naive CD8 cells excluded terminally differentiated effector memory CD45RA+ cells. This table comes from immunoSEQ multiplex PCR, and its TCRdb copy is limited to in-frame clones, with some not included. This repertoire shows roughly 2,000,000 clones, about 93% found once; its top ten account for less than 2%. Sequences were obtained from naive CD8+ T cells from PBMCs. All receptors derive from a man between 18 and 35 years old in good health. Some clones in this sample may be carry-over from other donors' samples.

The chain combines TRBV2 with TRBJ1-2; the match to TRBD1 covers 9 bases. This CDR3 region has 15 residues. Germline CDR1 SNHLY, CDR2 FYNNEI. With V trimmed by 6 bases and J by 3 bases, 8 bases remained unmatched. The CDR3 nucleotides are TGTGCCAGCAGAGAGACAGGGGGAGTGCACTATGGCTACACCTTC. Its translation: CASRETGGVHYGYTF. The full variable domain, with the rest looked up from reference TRBV2 and TRBJ1-2, is EPEVTQTPSHQVTQMGQEVILRCVPISNHLYFYWYRQILGQKVEFLVSFYNNEISEKSEIFDDQFSVERPDGSNFTLKIRSTKLEDSAMYFCASRETGGVHYGYTFGSGTRLTVV.

The J gene is TRBJ1-4, the V gene TRBV7-9, with D uncertain. Per germline, CDR1 SEHNR and CDR2 FQNEAQ (reference sequence). Trimming pared 6 bases from V and 3 bases from J, leaving 8 bases between. CDR3 length: 13 amino acids. CDR3 in DNA: TGTGCCAGCAGGGGCCCCCCTAATGAAAAACTGTTTTTT. This codes for CASRGPPNEKLFF.

The chain joins TRBV4-3 to TRBJ2-7, with D possibly TRBD2 on 5 matching bases. The CDR3 extends over 13 amino acids. The germline V gene encodes CDR1 LGHNA and CDR2 YSLEER. V lost 2 bases and J 1 base, leaving 6 bases between the germline ends. The CDR3 is CASSQRDSYEQYF. The DNA for the CDR3 is TGCGCCAGCAGCCAACGGGATTCCTACGAGCAGTACTTC.

The V call is TRBV4-1, the J call TRBJ2-1; 13 bases are a match to TRBD2. The trim removed 3 bases at V and 6 bases at J, leaving 2 bases unmatched. Per germline, CDR1 MGHRA and CDR2 YSYEKL. CDR3 length equals 15 residues. Here the CDR3 DNA reads TGCGCCAGCAGCCAGGGACTAGCGGGAACCAATGAGCAGTTCTTC. It encodes CASSQGLAGTNEQFF.